Presented here are 21 T cell receptor beta chains from one specimen sequenced in a study of regulatory T cells in long-lasting Graves disease. Noted time point: newly diagnosed GD, antithyroid drugs for less than 3 months. RNA from PBMCs was the source of the TCR library. With iRepertoire HTBI primers and Arm-PCR of CDR3 regions, TCR beta libraries were built. TCRdb re-derived calls from the multiplex PCR reads in MiXCR, one entry per CDR3 protein. The repertoire holds 500,000 or so distinct CDR3 sequences, 15% to 20% seen once, with more than 20% in the top ten. These data also featured in a second study, about T cells in Graves' hyperthyroidism and ophthalmopathy.

Sample: peripheral blood mononuclear cells (PBMCs), taken at new diagnosis, from a patient treated with antithyroid drugs. These receptors were obtained from a woman aged 35-65 years with Graves disease.

The sample holds many counts of this clonotype. The gene calls are TRBV3-1 and TRBJ2-5; weak D call: TRBD2 (6 bases). The CDR3 has 13 amino acids. The germline gives CDR1 LGHDT, CDR2 YNNKEL (reference sequence). V shed 3 bases and J shed 3 bases, with 8 bases lying between them. The CDR3 DNA is TGTGCCAGCAGCCAGCGCGGGGAAGAGACCCAGTACTTC. Amino acid sequence: CASSQRGEETQYF.

This clonotype was observed a few times. The chain uses TRBV10-1 and TRBJ1-3; the match to TRBD1 covers 9 bases. Germline CDR1 is WNHNN and CDR2 is SYGVQD (reference sequence). The CDR3 runs 14 residues. Losses at the gene ends were 4 bases for V and 5 bases for J; bases not matched to a gene: 3. This CDR3 is CASSGDRVRNTIYF. In DNA form, the CDR3 reads TGCGCCAGCAGTGGGGACAGGGTGCGAAACACCATATATTTT.

V gene TRBV19 combines with J gene TRBJ1-5; D call uncertain. Germline V gene data show CDR1 as LNHDA and CDR2 as SQIVND (reference sequence). The ends were cut back, 2 bases at V and 3 bases at J, with 11 bases in the middle. The CDR3 spans 15 residues. The CDR3 DNA follows: TGTGCCAGTAGTATATACGGGGAGGACAATCAGCCCCAGCATTTT. It translates to CASSIYGEDNQPQHF.

This clonotype came up many times. The rearrangement links TRBV12-3 or TRBV12-4 to TRBJ1-6; possibly TRBD1 for D (6 bases). Trimming took off 2 bases at V and 13 bases at J, with 24 bases between the two ends. This CDR3 comprises 17 residues. The CDR3 reads CASSLSLGAGRAGPLHF. The CDR3 bases are TGTGCCAGCAGTTTAAGTCTGGGGGCAGGGAGGGCTGGGCCCCTCCACTTT.

This clonotype has at least ten counts. The chain has TRBV18 and TRBJ2-1; 10 nucleotides line up with TRBD1. Unmatched junction bases numbered 4, after V lost 0 bases and J lost 5 bases. CDR1 is KGHSH, CDR2 LQKENI, per germline. The CDR3 has 16 amino acids. CDR3 loop: CASSPPGTGEHNEQFF. In DNA, the CDR3 is TGTGCCAGCTCACCACCGGGGACAGGGGAACACAATGAGCAGTTCTTC.

The chain has TRBV11-2 and TRBJ2-7; 7 nucleotides agree with TRBD1. Germline V lookup: CDR1 SGHAT, CDR2 FQNNGV. V shed 5 bases and J 6 bases; nucleotides not matched to a gene: 16. CDR3 length: 16 amino acids. The CDR3 DNA sequence: TGTGCCAGCAGCACCAGGACAGGTCTAGACCAGCGCGAGCAGTACTTC. Translated, it gives CASSTRTGLDQREQYF. The whole variable domain, filled in from reference TRBV11-2 and TRBJ2-7, reads EAGVAQSPRYKIIEKRQSVAFWCNPISGHATLYWYQQILGQGPKLLIQFQNNGVVDDSQLPKDRFSAERLKGVDSTLKIQPAKLEDSAVYLCASSTRTGLDQREQYFGPGTRLTVT.

There are many counts of this clonotype. The chain is built from TRBV7-2 and TRBJ2-1; D is unclear. V lost 0 bases to trimming and J lost 4 bases, with 4 bases between them. The germline gives CDR1 SGHTA, CDR2 FQGNSA. This CDR3 has 13 residues. CDR3 region: CASSLALYNEQFF. The CDR3 region has the DNA TGTGCCAGCAGCTTAGCACTATACAATGAGCAGTTCTTC. Full variable domain (remainder filled in from reference TRBV7-2 and TRBJ2-1): GAGVSQSPSNKVTEKGKDVELRCDPISGHTALYWYRQSLGQGLEFLIYFQGNSAPDKSGLPSDRFSAERTGGSVSTLTIQRTQQEDSAVYLCASSLALYNEQFFGPGTRLTVL.

This chain links TRBV6-1 with TRBJ2-7; TRBD1 aligns across 8 bases. Germline V lookup: CDR1 MNHNS, CDR2 SASEGT. J gave up 6 bases and V 8 bases, and 12 bases lay outside the gene matches. The CDR3 runs to 14 residues. CDR3 loop: CASGTTGGSVEQYF. The CDR3 nucleotides read TGTGCCAGCGGAACCACAGGGGGATCCGTCGAGCAGTACTTC.

This clonotype was seen at least ten times. The J gene is TRBJ2-1, the V gene TRBV11-1; the match to TRBD2 covers 12 bases. J gave up 7 bases and V 6 bases, and 4 bases lay outside the gene matches. Germline CDR1 SGHAT, CDR2 FQDESV (reference sequence). The CDR3 is 14 amino acids. The CDR3 region has the DNA TGTGCCAGCAGGGCTAGCGGGGGGGATAATGAGCAGTTCTTC. Translation: CASRASGGDNEQFF.

Only a few counts were recorded for this clonotype. V is TRBV19 and J is TRBJ2-1, with unresolved D. The CDR3 sequence is 12 residues long. Germline-derived CDR1 and CDR2 are LNHDA and SQIVND (reference sequence). The V gene lost 0 bases and the J gene lost 10 bases, with 7 bases spanning the gap. The CDR3 loop is CASSIDQQEQFF. Written as DNA, the CDR3 is TGTGCCAGTAGTATAGACCAGCAGGAGCAGTTCTTC.

The table lists this clonotype with many counts. This rearrangement joins TRBV6-5 to TRBJ2-3; D is possibly TRBD2 (5 bases). V was clipped by 0 bases and J by 1 base, with 11 bases between them. Germline V gives CDR1 MNHEY, CDR2 SVGAGI. The CDR3 has 16 amino acids. CDR3 sequence (DNA): TGTGCCAGCAGTTACTCCCCCCGGGGTGGCACAGATACGCAGTATTTT. This translates into CASSYSPRGGTDTQYF.

This clonotype has a count of ten or more. The CDR3 nucleotides are TGTGCCAGCAGCTTTGGGGGACCCTATGGCTACACCTTC. This translates into CASSFGGPYGYTF. The V gene is TRBV7-2, the J gene TRBJ1-2; D may be TRBD1 (5 bases). From germline, CDR1 is SGHTA and CDR2 FQGNSA. CDR3 length equals 13 residues. The V end was cut by 3 bases, the J end by 4 bases, with 9 bases between. Full variable domain (rest looked up from reference TRBV7-2 and TRBJ1-2): GAGVSQSPSNKVTEKGKDVELRCDPISGHTALYWYRQSLGQGLEFLIYFQGNSAPDKSGLPSDRFSAERTGGSVSTLTIQRTQQEDSAVYLCASSFGGPYGYTFGSGTRLTVV.

This rearrangement joins TRBV18 to TRBJ1-1, with D uncertain. The V end was cut by 2 bases, the J end by 7 bases, with 14 bases between. Germline CDR1 and CDR2: KGHSH and LQKENI. CDR3 length: 14 amino acids. The CDR3 is CASSPRAQEGEAFF. The CDR3 DNA reads TGTGCCAGCTCACCAAGGGCTCAGGAGGGTGAAGCTTTCTTT. The whole variable domain, remainder taken from reference TRBV18 and TRBJ1-1, is NAGVMQNPRHLVRRRGQEARLRCSPMKGHSHVYWYRQLPEEGLKFMVYLQKENIIDESGMPKERFSAEFPKEGPSILRIQQVVRGDSAAYFCASSPRAQEGEAFFGQGTRLTVV.

As regards this clonotype: Germline is not matched at one junction end, which may reflect a read error. This chain connects TRBV6-2 or TRBV6-3 to TRBJ1-5, with D uncertain. The CDR3 covers 15 residues. Germline values: CDR1 MNHEY, CDR2 SVGEGT. CDR3 in amino acids: CASSEGSNSNRPQHF. CDR3 nucleotide sequence: TGTGCCAGCAGTGAAGGGAGTAATAGCAATCGGCCCCAGCATTTT.

This clonotype has ten or more counts. V usage is TRBV5-1 and J usage is TRBJ1-1; D might be TRBD1 (5 bases). The V gene lost 0 bases and the J gene lost 8 bases, with 11 bases spanning the gap. This CDR3 is built from 13 residues. The germline V gene encodes CDR1 SGHRS and CDR2 YFSETQ. The CDR3 region is CASSLVAGTEAFF. Here the CDR3 DNA reads TGCGCCAGCAGCTTGGTAGCAGGGACGGAAGCTTTCTTT.

This clonotype was counted ten times or more. The genes are TRBV11-2 and TRBJ2-3, with 8 bases aligning to TRBD2. Germline V lookup: CDR1 SGHAT, CDR2 FQNNGV. With 2 bases clipped from V and 1 base from J, the junction kept 5 bases outside the gene matches. This CDR3 is built from 16 residues. DNA of the CDR3: TGTGCCAGCAGCTTACGAGCCGGGGGGGGCACAGATACGCAGTATTTT. Its translation: CASSLRAGGGTDTQYF.

This clonotype was recorded at least ten times. V is TRBV5-5 and J is TRBJ2-1, with D unresolved. Germline V CDR1 and CDR2: SGHKS, YYEKEE (reference sequence). V lost 3 bases and J lost 5, with 6 bases in between. This CDR3 is built from 12 residues. The CDR3 reads CASSSTDNEQFF. In DNA, the CDR3 is TGTGCCAGCAGCTCTACGGACAATGAGCAGTTCTTC.

The table lists this clonotype with a few counts. Compared with germline, one end of the junction differs, possibly owing to a read error. The chain employs TRBV5-1 and TRBJ2-1; D uncertain. This CDR3 has 16 residues. Per germline, CDR1 SGHRS and CDR2 YFSETQ. The CDR3 protein is CASSLPTVSSYNEQFF. DNA for the CDR3: TGTGCCAGCAGCCTCCCTACCGTAAGCTCCTACAATGAGCAGTTCTTC. The full variable domain, its missing parts supplied by reference TRBV5-1 and TRBJ2-1, is KAGVTQTPRYLIKTRGQQVTLSCSPISGHRSVSWYQQTPGQGLQFLFEYFSETQRNKGNFPGRFSGRQFSNSRSEMNVSTLELGDSALYLCASSLPTVSSYNEQFFGPGTRLTVL.

The chain joins TRBV7-6 to TRBJ1-5; no definite D call. CDR3 length: 15 residues. V lost 1 base to trimming and J lost 0 bases, with 7 bases between them. The germline gives CDR1 SGHVS, CDR2 FNYEAQ. The CDR3 reads CASSLGPISNQPQHF. The CDR3 region has the DNA TGTGCCAGCAGCTTAGGGCCTATTAGCAATCAGCCCCAGCATTTT.

The chain employs TRBV28 and TRBJ1-1; D is possibly TRBD1 (5 bases). Per the germline V gene, CDR1 is MDHEN and CDR2 is SYDVKM. The CDR3 sequence is 13 residues long. V was cut by 9 bases and J by 11 bases, with 22 bases left in between. The CDR3 is CASTRALFSAAFF. In nucleotides, the CDR3 is TGTGCCAGTACCAGGGCCCTATTCTCGGCCGCTTTCTTT. Based on the CDR3 plus reference TRBV28 and TRBJ1-1, the full variable domain is DVKVTQSSRYLVKRTGEKVFLECVQDMDHENMFWYRQDPGLGLRLIYFSYDVKMKEKGDIPEGYSVSREKKERFSLILESASTNQTSMYLCASTRALFSAAFFGQGTRLTVV.

As concerns this clonotype: One base away lies a much larger clone, so this may be a sequencing read error. CDR3 sequence reads: CASSPLGIYEQYF. The CDR3 DNA reads as TGCGCCAGCAGCCCCCTGGGCATATACGAGCAGTACTTC. V is TRBV5-1 and J is TRBJ2-7; the D is unclear. V lost 4 bases, J lost 4 bases, and 12 bases lay in between. Germline V CDR1 and CDR2: SGHRS, YFSETQ. The CDR3 covers 13 residues.